This T cell receptor (beta chain) was recorded in a study of shared clonotypes between healthy human individuals. Deep was the level at which the assay was run. In the source study's methods: Quality scores were absent from the junction-only immunoSEQ sequences, so filtering differed. Clones were read by immunoSEQ multiplex PCR, and TCRdb kept only the in-frame ones, dropping some. V, J and clone size were drawn from that table, and D and trimming were deduced from the DNA. The sample comprises 2 million to 2.5 million clones, approximately 96% of which are singletons, and around 0.13% rests with the top ten. This CDR3 comprises 11 residues. Germline CDR1 is DFQATT and CDR2 is SNEGSKA (reference sequence). Every one of the donors was a Caucasian adult that lived in Nashville, Tennessee. This clone was detected only once. One end of the junction fails to match germline, which may point to a read error.

What was sequenced was naive CD4+ T cells sorted from blood. Subset indicated: CD45RA+ positively selected. The chain combines TRBV20-1 with TRBJ2-3, with TRBD2 matching 9 bases. This receptor was identified in a man between 18 and 35 years old in good health. This CDR3 is CSAFRGRAMDF. Written as DNA, the CDR3 is TGCAGTGCTTTTCGCGGGAGGGCAATGGATTTT.